A selection of T cell receptor beta chains follows, all from one sample in a study of blood T cell repertoires in COVID-19. Data came from immunoSEQ multiplex PCR; TCRdb stores just in-frame clones and leaves some out. This table has about 370,000 clones, 80% to 90% appearing once. Material for sequencing was peripheral blood. Receptors originate from a woman aged 25 to 39 with COVID-19, enrolled during active disease. Each CDR3 is given with its conserved first and last residue. D genes are given only for firm matches. For some rows the clone size is stated as once, few or many, or as a class when expanded; others skip it.

D,J,V,size,CDR3,DNA
TRBD1,TRBJ1-4,TRBV9,NA,CASSVEGTGEKLFF,TGTGCCAGCAGCGTAGAGGGGACAGGGGAGAAACTGTTTTTT
TRBD2,TRBJ2-2,TRBV19,NA,CASSISGSHNTGELFF,TGTGCCAGTAGTATTAGCGGGAGCCATAACACCGGGGAGCTGTTTTTT
TRBD2,TRBJ2-2,TRBV7-2,NA,CASSVLAGALSSTGELFF,TGTGCCAGCAGCGTGCTAGCGGGAGCCCTTTCGAGCACCGGGGAGCTGTTTTTT
NA,TRBJ2-3,TRBV2,NA,CASSRERGSTDTQYF,TGTGCCAGCAGTCGGGAGCGAGGTAGCACAGATACGCAGTATTTT
NA,TRBJ2-7,TRBV27,NA,CASSLRGSTTYYEQYF,TGTGCCAGCAGTTTACGGGGGTCGACCACTTACTACGAGCAGTACTTC
NA,TRBJ2-7,TRBV29-1,NA,CSVRQTAYEQYF,TGCAGCGTTAGACAGACCGCCTACGAGCAGTACTTC
TRBD2,TRBJ2-7,TRBV28,NA,CASHNTGRGGGGQYF,TGTGCCAGCCATAACACGGGGCGGGGGGGCGGAGGGCAGTACTTC
TRBD2,TRBJ2-2,TRBV12-5,NA,CASGLIRTSGRADGELFF,TGTGCTAGTGGTTTGATAAGGACTAGCGGGAGAGCGGACGGGGAGCTGTTTTTT
NA,TRBJ2-1,TRBV7-9,NA,CASSSRRESYNEQFF,TGTGCCAGCAGCTCACGGCGGGAATCCTACAATGAGCAGTTCTTC
TRBD1,TRBJ2-3,TRBV27,NA,CASSIEGGDYPDTQYF,TGTGCCAGCAGTATAGAAGGGGGCGATTACCCAGATACGCAGTATTTT
NA,TRBJ1-1,TRBV2,NA,CAGGTGNTEAFF,TGTGCCGGGGGGACGGGGAACACTGAAGCTTTCTTT
NA,TRBJ1-2,TRBV28,few,CASSLNYGYTF,TGTGCCAGCAGTCTAAACTATGGCTACACCTTC
TRBD1,TRBJ2-7,TRBV18,NA,CASSLGQDAEQYF,TGTGCCAGCTCACTGGGACAGGATGCCGAGCAGTACTTC
NA,TRBJ1-5,TRBV28,NA,CASSLGTADSNQPQHF,TGTGCCAGCAGTTTAGGAACAGCAGATAGCAATCAGCCCCAGCATTTT
NA,TRBJ1-1,TRBV10-1,NA,CASSESGAPTEAFF,TGCGCCAGCAGTGAGTCAGGGGCACCCACTGAAGCTTTCTTT
NA,TRBJ2-3,TRBV3-1/TRBV3-2,NA,CASSLRTSTDTQYF,TGTGCCAGCAGCCTACGGACTAGCACAGATACGCAGTATTTT
TRBD1,TRBJ1-2,TRBV5-1,NA,CASSLVGTGTEGYTF,TGCGCCAGCAGCTTGGTCGGGACAGGGACTGAGGGCTACACCTTC
NA,TRBJ1-5,TRBV19,once,CASSAGTPFSNQPQHF,TGTGCCAGTAGTGCGGGGACCCCCTTTAGCAATCAGCCCCAGCATTTT
NA,TRBJ1-5,TRBV3-1/TRBV3-2,NA,CASSPSAPGPQHF,TGTGCCAGCAGCCCCTCGGCGCCAGGGCCCCAGCATTTT
NA,TRBJ2-7,TRBV5-4,NA,CASSFQGQSEQYF,TGTGCCAGCAGCTTCCAGGGGCAGAGCGAGCAGTACTTC
NA,TRBJ2-1,TRBV28,NA,CASSFPLTSSYNEQFF,TGTGCCAGCAGTTTTCCTCTTACTAGCTCCTACAATGAGCAGTTCTTC
TRBD1,TRBJ2-5,TRBV6-5,NA,CASSYYRGRETQYF,TGTGCCAGCAGTTATTACAGGGGGCGGGAGACCCAGTACTTC
TRBD2,TRBJ2-1,TRBV29-1,NA,CSVGRTSGRAYNEQFF,TGCAGCGTTGGACGGACTAGCGGGAGGGCGTACAATGAGCAGTTCTTC
TRBD1,TRBJ1-5,TRBV15,NA,CATSTGGTQPQHF,TGTGCCACCAGTACAGGGGGCACTCAGCCCCAGCATTTT
NA,TRBJ2-2,TRBV7-2,few,CASREGSAGELFF,TGTGCCAGCAGAGAGGGTTCAGCCGGGGAGCTGTTTTTT
NA,TRBJ1-1,TRBV27,NA,CASSWGPGEGTEAFF,TGTGCCAGCAGTTGGGGCCCCGGGGAGGGCACTGAAGCTTTCTTT
NA,TRBJ1-1,TRBV29-1,NA,CSVATVNTEAFF,TGCAGCGTGGCGACAGTGAACACTGAAGCTTTCTTT
NA,TRBJ2-7,TRBV5-5,NA,CASSSLQLLGGEQYF,TGTGCCAGCAGCTCCCTACAGTTGCTCGGGGGCGAGCAGTACTTC
NA,TRBJ2-7,TRBV27,once,CASGATGLYEQYF,TGTGCCAGTGGTGCGACAGGCCTCTACGAGCAGTACTTC
TRBD1,TRBJ2-3,TRBV30,NA,CAWSQGDPPHTQYF,TGTGCCTGGAGCCAGGGGGACCCTCCGCATACGCAGTATTTT
NA,TRBJ2-3,TRBV4-2,NA,CASSQSSPGGTDTQYF,TGTGCCAGCAGCCAAAGCTCCCCGGGGGGCACAGATACGCAGTATTTT
NA,TRBJ2-5,TRBV5-4,NA,CASSLRTFSEETQYF,TGTGCCAGCAGCCTTAGGACTTTCTCCGAAGAGACCCAGTACTTC
TRBD1,TRBJ2-7,TRBV24-1,NA,CATSPGTGGSNEQYF,TGTGCCACCAGTCCCGGGACAGGGGGTTCCAACGAGCAGTACTTC
NA,TRBJ2-3,TRBV11-2,NA,CASSLVWPGGTDTQYF,TGTGCCAGCAGCTTAGTGTGGCCCGGAGGGACAGATACGCAGTATTTT
NA,TRBJ2-1,TRBV11-2,NA,CASSSVVLPSSYNEQFF,TGTGCCAGCAGCTCAGTCGTGCTCCCCTCGTCCTACAATGAGCAGTTCTTC
NA,TRBJ1-5,TRBV10-3,NA,CAISEINQPQHF,TGTGCCATCAGTGAAATAAATCAGCCCCAGCATTTT
TRBD1,TRBJ1-5,TRBV28,NA,CASSLTQGDSNQPQHF,TGTGCCAGCAGTTTGACACAGGGGGATAGCAATCAGCCCCAGCATTTT
TRBD2,TRBJ2-1,TRBV10-1,NA,CASSSLAGGYNEQFF,TGCGCCAGCAGTTCGCTAGCGGGGGGATACAATGAGCAGTTCTTC
TRBD2,TRBJ2-7,TRBV27,NA,CASRGAGEVEQYF,TGTGCCAGCAGAGGTGCGGGAGAGGTCGAGCAGTACTTC
TRBD1,TRBJ2-2,TRBV6-4,NA,CASSASTGGINTGELFF,TGTGCCAGCAGTGCGTCGACAGGGGGCATTAACACCGGGGAGCTGTTTTTT
TRBD1,TRBJ1-1,TRBV28,NA,CASRHRGNTEAFF,TGTGCCAGCAGACACAGGGGGAACACTGAAGCTTTCTTT
TRBD1,TRBJ1-1,TRBV15,NA,CATSRQGAGGTEAFF,TGTGCCACCAGCAGACAGGGGGCCGGAGGAACTGAAGCTTTCTTT
TRBD2,TRBJ2-7,TRBV2,NA,CASFLRGRASYEQYF,TGTGCCAGCTTCTTACGCGGGAGGGCCTCCTACGAGCAGTACTTC
NA,TRBJ1-2,TRBV28,NA,CASSLHRGYGYTF,TGTGCCAGCAGTCTCCATCGGGGCTATGGCTACACCTTC
NA,TRBJ2-5,TRBV14,NA,CASSQAGRRKQETQYF,TGTGCCAGCAGCCAAGCCGGGAGACGGAAACAAGAGACCCAGTACTTC